This record looks at one TCR beta chain sequence and its context. Antigen specificity is unknown. The entry originates in a study of cytomegalovirus exposure and HLA in healthy donors. Study conclusions and caveats: Confirmation in vitro established that a few CMV-associated chains were specific for CMV antigens. The classifier reportedly diagnosed cytomegalovirus status with high sensitivity and specificity. Cytomegalovirus association was listed for approximately 160 TCR beta chains.

The validation cohort, a group of some 120 subjects, included the donors and was separate from the roughly 720-subject first cohort. Repertoires were generated with immunoSEQ multiplex PCR, while TCRdb's copy carries only in-frame clones and drops some. The sample lists approximately 270,000 clones; approximately 86% were seen once. CDR3 size: 13 residues. With 5 bases clipped from V and 8 bases from J, the junction kept 9 bases outside the gene matches. The germline CDR1 and CDR2 sequences are SQVTM and ANQGSEA. The specimen sequenced was PBMCs. This TCR came from a woman aged 18-29 years in good health and CMV-seronegative. V and J are TRBV29-1 and TRBJ1-2, with 9 bases lining up with TRBD1. CDR3 DNA sequence: TGCAGCGTTAGGACAGGGGATACCGGAGGCTACACCTTC. As protein: CSVRTGDTGGYTF.